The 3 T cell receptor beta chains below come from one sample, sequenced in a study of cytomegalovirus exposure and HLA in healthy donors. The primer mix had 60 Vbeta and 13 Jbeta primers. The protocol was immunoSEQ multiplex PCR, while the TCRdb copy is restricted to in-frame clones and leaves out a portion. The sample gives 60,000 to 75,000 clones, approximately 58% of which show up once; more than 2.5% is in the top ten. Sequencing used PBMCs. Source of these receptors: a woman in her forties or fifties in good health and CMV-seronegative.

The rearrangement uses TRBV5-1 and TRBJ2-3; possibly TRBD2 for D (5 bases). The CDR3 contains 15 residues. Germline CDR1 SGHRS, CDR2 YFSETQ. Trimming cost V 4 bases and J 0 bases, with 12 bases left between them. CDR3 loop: CASSPRRGSTDTQYF. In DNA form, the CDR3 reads TGCGCCAGCAGCCCACGGCGCGGGAGCACAGATACGCAGTATTTT.

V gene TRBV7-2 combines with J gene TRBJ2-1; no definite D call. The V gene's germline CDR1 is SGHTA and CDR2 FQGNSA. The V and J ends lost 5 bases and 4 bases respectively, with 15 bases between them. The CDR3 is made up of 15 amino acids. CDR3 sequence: CASSQRRVGYNEQFF. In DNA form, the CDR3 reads TGTGCCAGCAGCCAACGCCGGGTTGGTTACAATGAGCAGTTCTTC.

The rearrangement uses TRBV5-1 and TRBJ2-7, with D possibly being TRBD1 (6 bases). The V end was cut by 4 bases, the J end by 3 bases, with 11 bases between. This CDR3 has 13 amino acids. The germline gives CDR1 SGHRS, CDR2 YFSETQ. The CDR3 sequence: CASSGGHLYEQYF. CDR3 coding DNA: TGCGCCAGCAGCGGGGGACACCTCTACGAGCAGTACTTC.